Following are 20 T cell receptor beta chains from one sample sequenced in a study of chemoradiotherapy in HPV16-positive cancers. Assay used: immunoSEQ multiplex PCR; TCRdb lists only in-frame clones, some missing. The repertoire holds under 5,000 clones, roughly 87% seen once, with 7.5% to 9.5% in the top ten. The input for sequencing was tumor tissue, taken from a patient who underwent chemoradiotherapy. All receptors derive from a human donor with HPV-associated anogenital cancer.

The chain recombines TRBV19 with TRBJ1-4; the D is unclear. The V gene's germline CDR1 is LNHDA and CDR2 SQIVND (reference sequence). The CDR3 is 13 residues long. V lost 4 bases, J lost 10 bases, and 13 bases lay in between. The chain's CDR3 is CASSTPQGVKLFF. CDR3 sequence (DNA): TGTGCCAGTAGTACCCCCCAAGGCGTAAAACTGTTTTTT.

CDR3 bases: TGTGCCAGTAGTAAAACCCCCTCCACAGATACGCAGTATTTT. Translating it yields CASSKTPSTDTQYF. The rearrangement joins TRBV19 to TRBJ2-3, with D unresolved. Trimming pared 4 bases from V and 2 bases from J, leaving 10 bases between. This CDR3 contains 14 residues. Germline V CDR1 and CDR2: LNHDA, SQIVND (reference sequence).

This rearrangement joins TRBV15 to TRBJ2-7; D might be TRBD1 (6 bases). The germline V gene has CDR1 LNHNV and CDR2 YYDKDF (reference sequence). The CDR3 is 13 amino acids. The V end lost 3 bases, the J end lost 4 bases, and 10 bases lay between the germline ends. The CDR3 sequence is CATSSGTRYEQYF. The DNA of the CDR3 is TGTGCCACCAGCAGTGGGACAAGATACGAGCAGTACTTC. Supplemented by reference TRBV15 and TRBJ2-7, the full variable domain reads DAMVIQNPRYQVTQFGKPVTLSCSQTLNHNVMYWYQQKSSQAPKLLFHYYDKDFNNEADTPDNFQSRRPNTSFCFLDIRSPGLGDTAMYLCATSSGTRYEQYFGPGTRLTVT.

This chain joins TRBV11-3 and TRBJ2-7; 9 nucleotides agree with TRBD1. This CDR3 has 16 amino acids. Germline CDR1 reads SGHNT; CDR2 reads YENEEA. Germline trimming cut 0 bases from V and 0 bases from J; bases unmatched to any gene: 3. The CDR3 spells CASSLETGQGSYEQYF. CDR3 nucleotide sequence: TGTGCCAGCAGCTTAGAGACGGGACAGGGCTCCTACGAGCAGTACTTC.

The V and J genes are TRBV10-2 and TRBJ1-1; D gene uncertain. Germline CDR1 and CDR2: WSHSY and SAAADI. The length of the CDR3 is 13 residues. V lost 7 bases to trimming and J lost 0 bases, with 9 bases between them. CDR3 sequence reads: CASTPRLNTEAFF. DNA for the CDR3: TGCGCCAGCACCCCCAGACTGAACACTGAAGCTTTCTTT.

The chain recombines TRBV11-3 with TRBJ1-1, with D unresolved. CDR1 is SGHNT and CDR2 is YENEEA in the germline V gene. The V end lost 6 bases, the J end lost 1 base, and 12 bases lay between the germline ends. The CDR3 has 14 residues. CDR3 DNA: TGTGCCAGCAGTTCTAGGACGGGGAACACTGAAGCTTTCTTT. As protein: CASSSRTGNTEAFF. The whole variable domain, filled in from reference TRBV11-3 and TRBJ1-1, reads EAGVVQSPRYKIIEKKQPVAFWCNPISGHNTLYWYLQNLGQGPELLIRYENEEAVDDSQLPKDRFSAERLKGVDSTLKIQPAELGDSAVYLCASSSRTGNTEAFFGQGTRLTVV.

V usage is TRBV7-2 and J usage is TRBJ2-3; D is uncertain. Germline V gene sequence: CDR1 SGHTA, CDR2 FQGNSA. Trimming took 5 bases from V and 1 from J, leaving 10 bases between them. This CDR3 has 14 residues. For the CDR3, the DNA is TGTGCCAGCAGCCTCGACTCCCGCACAGATACGCAGTATTTT. Its translation: CASSLDSRTDTQYF.

The chain links TRBV5-6 to TRBJ1-1; TRBD1 matches 7 bases. V lost 2 bases and J lost 7; bases outside the gene matches: 5. Germline CDR1 reads SGHDT; CDR2 reads YYEEEE. CDR3 length: 13 amino acids. CDR3 DNA: TGTGCCAGCAGCTTTAGACAGGGAGGTGAAGCTTTCTTT. Translated: CASSFRQGGEAFF.

The chain combines TRBV18 with TRBJ1-6; D perhaps matches TRBD1 (6 bases). This CDR3 has 14 residues. Germline V gene lookup returns CDR1 KGHSH and CDR2 LQKENI. V was shortened by 5 bases and J by 9 bases, with 14 bases between the two germline ends. CDR3 bases: TGTGCCAGCTCATCCCAGGGGAAGGGTTCACCCCTCCACTTT. This gives the protein CASSSQGKGSPLHF.

The gene calls are TRBV11-1 and TRBJ2-1, with TRBD1 as a possible D gene (5 bases). Trimming shortened V by 11 bases and J by 8 bases, and 16 bases separated the two germline ends. The CDR3 is 12 residues long. Germline CDR1 is SGHAT and CDR2 is FQDESV (reference sequence). CDR3 loop: CASGFAGDEQFF. Written as DNA, the CDR3 is TGTGCCTCAGGGTTTGCTGGCGATGAGCAGTTCTTC.

The chain couples TRBV15 to TRBJ2-7; 8 positions match TRBD1. The CDR3 covers 15 residues. V trimming: 1 base; J trimming: 5 bases; junction bases outside the gene matches: 7. The germline V gene encodes CDR1 LNHNV and CDR2 YYDKDF (reference sequence). CDR3 coding DNA: TGTGCCACCAGCAGAGGTGGACAGGGTTCCCACGAGCAGTACTTC. This translates into CATSRGGQGSHEQYF.

The V gene is TRBV11-2, the J gene TRBJ2-2; D may be TRBD1 (5 bases). The V gene lost 4 bases and the J gene lost 1 base, with 13 bases spanning the gap. The germline CDR1 and CDR2 sequences are SGHAT and FQNNGV. The CDR3 is 16 residues long. CDR3 region: CASSWGENLNTGELFF. The DNA for the CDR3 is TGTGCCAGCAGCTGGGGCGAGAATCTGAACACCGGGGAGCTGTTTTTT.

V and J are TRBV29-1 and TRBJ2-1; D is unresolved. This CDR3 region has 15 residues. The germline CDR1 and CDR2 sequences are SQVTM and ANQGSEA. Trimming cost V 4 bases and J 0 bases, with 13 bases left between them. The CDR3 loop is CSVGSRAASYNEQFF. The CDR3, as DNA: TGCAGCGTTGGAAGTAGGGCGGCCTCCTACAATGAGCAGTTCTTC.

This chain uses TRBV4-3 with TRBJ2-6, with 10 bases lining up with TRBD1. This CDR3 is 19 amino acids long. Germline V gene data show CDR1 as LGHNA and CDR2 as YSLEER. J gave up 1 base and V 0 bases, and 6 bases lay outside the gene matches. This chain's CDR3 is CASSQEEGTGESGANVLTF. The CDR3, as DNA: TGCGCCAGCAGCCAAGAAGAGGGGACAGGGGAGTCTGGGGCCAACGTCCTGACTTTC.

The chain joins TRBV6-6 to TRBJ1-5, with D unresolved. Germline V gene lookup returns CDR1 MNHNY and CDR2 SVGAGI (reference sequence). CDR3 length: 14 amino acids. V lost 6 bases and J 3 bases, leaving 12 bases between the germline ends. Written as DNA, the CDR3 is TGTGCCAGCAGAGATACAGCCTTCAATCAGCCCCAGCATTTT. This sequence encodes CASRDTAFNQPQHF.

This chain connects TRBV19 to TRBJ2-3, with TRBD1 as a possible D gene (5 bases). CDR3 length: 14 residues. V was trimmed by 4 bases and J by 0 bases, leaving 8 bases between them. CDR1 LNHDA and CDR2 SQIVND come from the germline V gene (reference sequence). The CDR3: CASSKGPSTDTQYF. CDR3 nucleotides: TGTGCCAGTAGTAAGGGGCCTAGCACAGATACGCAGTATTTT.

Written as DNA, the CDR3 is TGTGCCAGCAGCCCCATAACTAGCGGAGTCGGAGGTACAGATACGCAGTATTTT. Translating gives CASSPITSGVGGTDTQYF. The J gene is TRBJ2-3, the V gene TRBV7-9; 8 nucleotides agree with TRBD2. The J segment lost 3 bases and the V segment lost 5 bases, leaving 16 bases of the junction unmatched. This CDR3 region has 18 residues. Germline V gene lookup returns CDR1 SEHNR and CDR2 FQNEAQ (reference sequence).

The chain couples TRBV6-1 to TRBJ2-7; D assignment may be TRBD1 or TRBD2 (5 bases each). Germline V gives CDR1 MNHNS, CDR2 SASEGT. The CDR3 is 16 residues long. Trimming stripped 1 base from V and 3 bases from J, with 16 bases between. The CDR3 region is CASSEDPSRDGYEQYF. Here the CDR3 DNA reads TGTGCCAGCAGTGAAGACCCAAGTAGGGACGGCTACGAGCAGTACTTC.

J is TRBJ2-1 and V is TRBV28, with D maybe TRBD1 (6 bases). CDR1 and CDR2 (germline): MDHEN, SYDVKM. The length of the CDR3 is 19 residues. Trimming removed 1 base at V and 1 base at J, with 20 bases between. The CDR3 reads CASSLLRAREGGSYNEQFF. DNA for the CDR3: TGTGCCAGCAGTTTATTAAGGGCTCGAGAAGGGGGATCCTACAATGAGCAGTTCTTC.

The chain has TRBV6-5 and TRBJ1-1; a possible D gene is TRBD1 (6 bases). Germline assignment: CDR1 MNHEY and CDR2 SVGAGI. CDR3 length: 15 residues. Trimming took off 3 bases at V and 5 bases at J, with 16 bases between the two ends. The CDR3 spells CASSYRGRGGTEAFF. Here the CDR3 DNA reads TGTGCCAGCAGTTATCGCGGCAGGGGAGGGACTGAAGCTTTCTTT.